These 30 T cell receptor beta chains came from one sample sequenced in a study of control samples from healthy donors and cancer patients. Generated by immunoSEQ multiplex PCR, the TCRdb table keeps only in-frame clones and is missing some. The data contain more than 100,000 clones, approximately 89% of them singletons. The sequenced sample was blood. These receptors were obtained from a young woman in good health.

The J gene is TRBJ1-2, the V gene TRBV12-3 or TRBV12-4; 11 bases are shared with TRBD1. This CDR3 is built from 13 residues. The J segment lost 7 bases and the V segment lost 6 bases, leaving 4 bases of the junction unmatched. CDR3 sequence: CASSRTGGLGYTF. The CDR3 coding sequence is TGTGCCAGCAGCCGGACAGGGGGCCTTGGCTACACCTTC.

The CDR3 DNA reads TGCGCCAGCAGCCGCAGAGTGGACGGAGACACTGAAGCTTTCTTT. It is translated as CASSRRVDGDTEAFF. V is TRBV4-1 and J is TRBJ1-1; D gene unclear. V lost 4 bases and J lost 3, with 15 bases in between. Germline CDR1 MGHRA, CDR2 YSYEKL. This CDR3 is 15 amino acids long.

The chain has TRBV12-3 or TRBV12-4 and TRBJ1-5, with D unresolved. Trimming removed 5 bases at V and 0 bases at J, with 5 bases between. This CDR3 spans 13 amino acids. This CDR3 is CASSINSNQPQHF. The CDR3 DNA reads TGTGCCAGCAGTATAAATAGCAATCAGCCCCAGCATTTT.

The chain couples TRBV5-1 to TRBJ2-7, with D uncertain. The CDR3 extends over 14 amino acids. The V gene lost 2 bases and the J gene lost 0 bases, with 9 bases spanning the gap. Germline V gene data show CDR1 as SGHRS and CDR2 as YFSETQ. Written as DNA, the CDR3 is TGCGCCAGCAGCTTTGGCGCTAGCTCCTACGAGCAGTACTTC. It translates to CASSFGASSYEQYF.

J is TRBJ2-7 and V is TRBV5-5; 8 nucleotides match TRBD2. CDR1 is SGHKS and CDR2 is YYEKEE in the germline V gene (reference sequence). V lost 0 bases to trimming and J lost 4 bases; unmatched junction nucleotides: 9. The CDR3 spans 16 residues. CDR3 residues: CASSLAGLAGTYEQYF. The CDR3 coding sequence is TGTGCCAGCAGCTTGGCCGGCCTAGCGGGCACTTACGAGCAGTACTTC.

The chain employs TRBV15 and TRBJ2-5; D is undetermined. Germline loops: CDR1 LNHNV, CDR2 YYDKDF (reference sequence). The CDR3 length is 15 residues. The V end was cut by 0 bases, the J end by 6 bases, with 14 bases between. CDR3 protein: CATSRDSITLKTQYF. CDR3 bases: TGTGCCACCAGCAGAGATTCGATTACCCTGAAGACCCAGTACTTC.

In DNA form, the CDR3 reads TGCGCCAGCACCTGGGGGGGCGAAGCTTTCTTT. Translation: CASTWGGEAFF. The J gene is TRBJ1-1, the V gene TRBV5-1, with D tentatively TRBD1 (6 bases). V was shortened by 6 bases and J by 8 bases, with 11 bases between the two germline ends. Germline-derived CDR1 and CDR2 are SGHRS and YFSETQ. This CDR3 has 11 residues.

The chain is built from TRBV13 and TRBJ2-2; 8 positions agree with TRBD2. Germline lookup yields CDR1 PRHDT and CDR2 FYEKMQ (reference sequence). V dropped 0 bases and J dropped 6; count of bases not matched to a gene: 9. CDR3 length: 17 residues. CDR3 in amino acids: CASSLGRPGTSPGELFF. CDR3 DNA: TGTGCCAGCAGCTTAGGGAGGCCCGGGACTAGTCCCGGGGAGCTGTTTTTT.

This clone was detected only once. The rearrangement uses TRBV4-2 and TRBJ1-2; maybe TRBD1 (6 bases). V lost 4 bases, J lost 5 bases, and 17 bases lay in between. The CDR3 covers 15 residues. Germline values: CDR1 LGHNA, CDR2 YNFKEQ. CDR3 protein: CASSPSRGAGYGYTF. The CDR3 nucleotides read TGTGCCAGCAGCCCAAGCAGGGGCGCGGGGTATGGCTACACCTTC.

The rearrangement uses TRBV7-3 and TRBJ2-3, with 8 bases lining up with TRBD2. Germline V CDR1 and CDR2: SGHTA, FQGTGA. This CDR3 region has 17 residues. The junction had 12 bases not matched to a gene; V was cut back by 0 bases and J by 7 bases. The CDR3 DNA sequence: TGTGCCAGCAGCTTAACGTCGGTCGGGGGGGCCATATATACGCAGTATTTT. It specifies CASSLTSVGGAIYTQYF.

The genes are TRBV19 and TRBJ1-6; D unresolved. The V end lost 1 base, the J end lost 10 bases, and 5 bases lay between the germline ends. The germline V gene encodes CDR1 LNHDA and CDR2 SQIVND (reference sequence). CDR3 length: 12 amino acids. The CDR3 nucleotides read TGTGCCAGTAGTATAGCATCGTCACCCCTCCACTTT. It yields the protein CASSIASSPLHF.

The chain combines TRBV7-9 with TRBJ1-1; TRBD1 agrees at 7 bases. Germline trimming cut 1 base from V and 11 bases from J; bases unmatched to any gene: 7. Germline V gene lookup returns CDR1 SEHNR and CDR2 FQNEAQ (reference sequence). CDR3 length: 13 amino acids. CDR3 sequence (DNA): TGTGCCAGCAGCTTAGTAGGGGACAGAAAGGCTTTCTTT. This encodes CASSLVGDRKAFF. The full variable domain, with the rest looked up from reference TRBV7-9 and TRBJ1-1, is DTGVSQNPRHKITKRGQNVTFRCDPISEHNRLYWYRQTLGQGPEFLTYFQNEAQLEKSRLLSDRFSAERPKGSFSTLEIQRTEQGDSAMYLCASSLVGDRKAFFGQGTRLTVV.

This clone was observed once. V gene TRBV27 combines with J gene TRBJ2-7; 7 bases fit TRBD2. CDR3 length: 12 residues. The ends lost 6 bases at V and 7 bases at J; junction bases unmatched: 6. Germline loops: CDR1 MNHEY, CDR2 SMNVEV (reference sequence). The CDR3: CASSGGRREQYF. The CDR3 DNA reads as TGTGCCAGCAGCGGGGGGAGAAGAGAGCAGTACTTC.

The chain recombines TRBV7-2 with TRBJ2-1; TRBD1 matches 11 bases. The V gene's germline CDR1 is SGHTA and CDR2 FQGNSA. There are 17 residues in the CDR3. V was pared by 0 bases and J by 6 bases, with 7 bases of the junction left unmatched. CDR3 sequence reads: CASSLAARGQGVNEQFF. The CDR3 DNA reads as TGTGCCAGCAGCTTAGCTGCAAGGGGACAGGGGGTCAATGAGCAGTTCTTC.

This chain joins TRBV21-1 and TRBJ1-2. TRBV21-1 is an annotated pseudogene. The CDR3 length is 12 residues. The CDR3 DNA is TGTGCCAGCAGCTGTAGAGAGATGTGCTACACCTTC. It translates to CASSCREMCYTF.

The chain recombines TRBV6-5 with TRBJ2-1; D ambiguous. The germline gives CDR1 MNHEY, CDR2 SVGAGI. The V and J ends lost 0 bases and 6 bases respectively, with 3 bases between them. The CDR3 totals 12 residues. CDR3 protein: CASSYSFNEQFF. Here the CDR3 DNA reads TGTGCCAGCAGTTACTCGTTCAATGAGCAGTTCTTC.

The CDR3 loop is CARGTGGWGTQYF. The CDR3 nucleotides are TGCGCCAGGGGGACAGGAGGGTGGGGTACGCAGTATTTT. This chain links TRBV5-1 with TRBJ2-3, with 8 positions matching TRBD1. V was clipped by 8 bases and J by 8 bases; unmatched bases: 10. CDR3 size: 13 residues. Germline-derived CDR1 and CDR2 are SGHRS and YFSETQ.

The CDR3 nucleotides read TGTGCCAGCAGCGGCCCGAGACTAGCGGGAGGGTGGAACACCGGGGAGCTGTTTTTT. Its translation is CASSGPRLAGGWNTGELFF. The V and J genes are TRBV9 and TRBJ2-2, with TRBD2 identical over 14 bases. With 3 bases clipped from V and 1 base from J, the junction kept 8 bases outside the gene matches. The CDR3 consists of 19 residues. Germline V lookup: CDR1 SGDLS, CDR2 YYNGEE.

This chain links TRBV7-2 with TRBJ2-5; TRBD1 aligns across 8 bases. Germline loops: CDR1 SGHTA, CDR2 FQGNSA. V lost 5 bases, J lost 5 bases, and 4 bases stayed unmatched. CDR3 length equals 13 residues. The CDR3 bases are TGTGCCAGCAGCCGGGACAGGAGGGAGACCCAGTACTTC. Translation: CASSRDRRETQYF.

This clone occurred a few times. V and J are TRBV24-1 and TRBJ1-2, with D perhaps TRBD1 (6 bases). The CDR3 consists of 15 residues. Between the trimmed V and J ends, which lost 4 bases and 8 bases, there was a span of 19 bases. Germline-derived CDR1 and CDR2 are KGHDR and SFDVKD. CDR3 bases: TGTGCCACCAGTGACCGCACAGGGAATTTCAGGGGCTACACCTTC. It specifies CATSDRTGNFRGYTF.

The count of this clone is one. The chain links TRBV28 to TRBJ2-7; 7 bases are a match to TRBD1. Germline V lookup: CDR1 MDHEN, CDR2 SYDVKM. J gave up 5 bases and V 6 bases, and 7 bases lay outside the gene matches. The CDR3 length is 13 residues. The CDR3 here is CASSPGTENEQYF. The CDR3 DNA follows: TGTGCCAGCAGCCCGGGGACAGAAAACGAGCAGTACTTC.

The rearrangement links TRBV9 to TRBJ1-1; D gene ambiguous. Trimming took off 4 bases at V and 4 bases at J, with 14 bases between the two ends. Germline CDR1 is SGDLS and CDR2 is YYNGEE. The CDR3 is made up of 14 amino acids. This CDR3 is CASSLGSRGTEAFF. The CDR3 DNA is TGTGCCAGCAGCCTCGGGAGCAGAGGCACTGAAGCTTTCTTT.

The V call is TRBV6-2 or TRBV6-3, the J call TRBJ1-1; D gene ambiguous. Germline values: CDR1 MNHEY, CDR2 SVGEGT. Trimming pared 0 bases from V and 3 bases from J, leaving 11 bases between. The CDR3 has 15 amino acids. In nucleotides, the CDR3 is TGTGCCAGCAGTTACTCGCGCGAAGGGTACACTGAAGCTTTCTTT. Residues: CASSYSREGYTEAFF.

The chain is built from TRBV5-8 and TRBJ2-1, with D perhaps matching TRBD1 (5 bases). V shed 4 bases and J shed 2 bases, with 10 bases lying between them. This CDR3 is 14 amino acids long. Germline lookup yields CDR1 SGHTS and CDR2 YDEGEE. The CDR3 region is CASSLGLAYNEQFF. The CDR3 DNA sequence: TGTGCCAGCAGCCTGGGGCTGGCCTACAATGAGCAGTTCTTC.

The chain has TRBV9 and TRBJ2-5; D is possibly TRBD1 or TRBD2 (5 bases each). The CDR3 is 15 amino acids. The germline V gene encodes CDR1 SGDLS and CDR2 YYNGEE. The V gene lost 0 bases and the J gene lost 1 base, with 10 bases spanning the gap. The CDR3 DNA reads as TGTGCCAGCAGCGTAGGGGGGTTTGGCCAAGAGACCCAGTACTTC. Protein product: CASSVGGFGQETQYF.

The chain employs TRBV9 and TRBJ1-1; TRBD1 might be the D (6 bases). The V gene's germline CDR1 is SGDLS and CDR2 YYNGEE. The CDR3 covers 17 residues. V was shortened by 3 bases and J by 7 bases, with 25 bases between the two germline ends. The CDR3 DNA reads TGTGCCAGCAGCGAGGGCTGGGGGCCTAAAGGGCACGGTGAAGCTTTCTTT. It is translated as CASSEGWGPKGHGEAFF.

The chain employs TRBV30 and TRBJ1-6, with D tentatively TRBD1 (6 bases). The germline V gene has CDR1 GTSNPN and CDR2 SVGIG (reference sequence). V gave up 5 bases and J gave up 7 bases, with 12 bases separating them. The length of the CDR3 is 13 residues. CDR3 region: CAWGTQGNSPLHF. CDR3 DNA sequence: TGTGCCTGGGGAACACAGGGAAATTCACCCCTCCACTTT.

This rearrangement joins TRBV4-3 to TRBJ2-2, with D maybe TRBD1 (6 bases). The germline V gene encodes CDR1 LGHNA and CDR2 YSLEER. Trimming took 5 bases from V and 0 from J, leaving 10 bases between them. The CDR3 runs to 15 residues. CDR3 in DNA: TGCGCCAGCAGCATCGGGACAACGAACACCGGGGAGCTGTTTTTT. Its protein product is CASSIGTTNTGELFF.

This chain joins TRBV2 and TRBJ2-2; D not certain. The CDR3 spans 13 residues. The germline V gene has CDR1 SNHLY and CDR2 FYNNEI. Trimming pared 3 bases from V and 7 bases from J, leaving 9 bases between. CDR3 sequence reads: CASSDVGHGELFF. CDR3 DNA: TGTGCCAGCAGTGATGTGGGCCACGGGGAGCTGTTTTTT.

The V gene is TRBV4-2, the J gene TRBJ1-1, with D possibly TRBD1 on 6 matching bases. This CDR3 contains 14 residues. Trimming shortened V by 3 bases and J by 1 base, and 9 bases separated the two germline ends. Germline CDR1 is LGHNA and CDR2 is YNFKEQ. The CDR3 bases are TGTGCCAGCAGCCACACGACAGGGAACACTGAAGCTTTCTTT. Its translation: CASSHTTGNTEAFF.